Listed here are 24 T cell receptor beta chains from one sample, sequenced in a study of T cells in pancreatic ductal adenocarcinoma. The selected patients with pancreatic ductal adenocarcinoma had surgery but no neoadjuvant therapy. The repertoire was sequenced with immunoSEQ multiplex PCR; TCRdb's copy has only in-frame clones and lacks some. The sample contains some 16,000 clones, approximately 89% of which appear only once. The material sequenced was PBMCs. All receptors come from a human donor with pancreatic ductal adenocarcinoma.

J is TRBJ1-2 and V is TRBV30; D not certain. CDR1 and CDR2 (germline): GTSNPN, SVGIG (reference sequence). This CDR3 spans 15 amino acids. Trimming took 3 bases from V and 8 from J, leaving 22 bases between them. The CDR3 sequence is CAWSPFSSTLAGYTF. For the CDR3, the DNA is TGTGCCTGGAGCCCCTTTTCGAGCACCTTGGCGGGCTACACCTTC.

This clone was detected only once. The V and J genes are TRBV19 and TRBJ1-3; unclear D gene. The CDR3 is made up of 14 amino acids. Trimming left V 2 bases short and J 4 bases short, with 9 bases between. In germline, CDR1 is LNHDA, CDR2 SQIVND (reference sequence). CDR3 amino acids: CASSISARGNTIYF. CDR3 bases: TGTGCCAGTAGTATATCGGCTCGAGGAAACACCATATATTTT.

The chain links TRBV4-3 to TRBJ1-2, with D perhaps matching TRBD1 (5 bases). The CDR3 length is 17 residues. The V gene lost 0 bases and the J gene lost 5 bases, with 19 bases spanning the gap. Germline CDR1 is LGHNA and CDR2 is YSLEER. The CDR3 DNA reads TGCGCCAGCAGCCAAGATTCGGTGGGCAAGGGGTTTTATGGCTACACCTTC. It codes for CASSQDSVGKGFYGYTF.

V and J are TRBV7-2 and TRBJ1-2, with D possibly being TRBD1 (5 bases). The germline V gene encodes CDR1 SGHTA and CDR2 FQGNSA. V lost 1 base to trimming and J lost 4 bases, with 7 bases between them. CDR3 length: 13 amino acids. CDR3 in amino acids: CASSLGQFYGYTF. The CDR3 nucleotides are TGTGCCAGCAGCTTAGGACAGTTCTATGGCTACACCTTC.

The chain links TRBV7-2 to TRBJ1-6; D is unclear. Germline CDR1 reads SGHTA; CDR2 reads FQGNSA. This CDR3 has 16 amino acids. Deletions cut 0 bases from V and 0 bases from J, with 6 bases between. The CDR3 loop reads CASSLARFSYNSPLHF. The CDR3 nucleotides are TGTGCCAGCAGCTTAGCGAGGTTCTCCTATAATTCACCCCTCCACTTT.

This chain connects TRBV4-3 to TRBJ1-1; perhaps TRBD1 as D (6 bases). The germline V gene has CDR1 LGHNA and CDR2 YSLEER. The CDR3 totals 16 residues. Trimming removed 0 bases from V and 8 bases from J, with 19 bases in between. This CDR3 is CASSQDMGTRGAEAFF. The CDR3 DNA follows: TGCGCCAGCAGCCAAGATATGGGGACCAGGGGTGCCGAAGCTTTCTTT.

The chain links TRBV19 to TRBJ1-1; 7 nucleotides align to TRBD1. The V segment lost 4 bases and the J segment 3 bases; nucleotides outside the gene matches: 20. CDR1 is LNHDA, CDR2 SQIVND, per germline (reference sequence). CDR3 length: 19 residues. Here the CDR3 reads CASSSQFLGQPSADTEAFF. DNA for the CDR3: TGTGCCAGTAGTAGCCAATTTTTGGGACAGCCTTCTGCGGACACTGAAGCTTTCTTT.

The genes are TRBV5-1 and TRBJ2-1; possibly TRBD2 for D (5 bases). Germline V gene data show CDR1 as SGHRS and CDR2 as YFSETQ. The CDR3 has 15 residues. V gave up 4 bases and J gave up 0 bases, with 11 bases separating them. The CDR3 is CASSPVGDSYNEQFF. CDR3 coding DNA: TGCGCCAGCAGCCCCGTCGGGGACTCCTACAATGAGCAGTTCTTC.

The gene calls are TRBV5-1 and TRBJ2-3; TRBD1 or TRBD2 may be the D gene (6 bases each). CDR1 is SGHRS and CDR2 is YFSETQ in the germline V gene. The CDR3 consists of 16 residues. With 0 bases removed from V and 1 base from J, the gap between germline ends came to 12 bases. The CDR3 here is CASSLGPGGGTDTQYF. CDR3 bases: TGCGCCAGCAGCTTGGGACCCGGGGGCGGCACAGATACGCAGTATTTT.

The chain is built from TRBV5-1 and TRBJ2-2; D unclear. CDR3 length: 14 residues. Per germline, CDR1 SGHRS and CDR2 YFSETQ. Trimming stripped 7 bases from V and 7 bases from J, with 17 bases between. CDR3 bases: TGCGCCAGCGATGAGTTGTCCGGGCGCGGGGAGCTGTTTTTT. The encoded protein is CASDELSGRGELFF.

This chain links TRBV6-1 with TRBJ1-1, with a possible D match to TRBD1 (5 bases). CDR3 length: 14 amino acids. V gave up 3 bases and J gave up 1 base, with 9 bases separating them. Looked up from germline, CDR1 is MNHNS and CDR2 is SASEGT. CDR3 in amino acids: CASSEQGANTEAFF. CDR3 nucleotide sequence: TGTGCCAGCAGTGAGCAGGGAGCGAACACTGAAGCTTTCTTT.

This clone was seen only once. This rearrangement joins TRBV5-1 to TRBJ2-6; 12 bases match TRBD1. The CDR3 extends over 20 amino acids. Germline CDR1 reads SGHRS; CDR2 reads YFSETQ. With 0 bases clipped from V and 0 bases from J, the junction kept 7 bases outside the gene matches. The CDR3 here is CASSLARGQGASSGANVLTF. The CDR3 bases are TGCGCCAGCAGCTTGGCCAGGGGACAGGGGGCGTCCTCTGGGGCCAACGTCCTGACTTTC.

The rearrangement uses TRBV2 and TRBJ2-5; no firm D call. Germline V gives CDR1 SNHLY, CDR2 FYNNEI. The CDR3 covers 12 residues. V lost 8 bases, J lost 5 bases, and 12 bases lay in between. This CDR3 is CASSFVEETQYF. In DNA, the CDR3 is TGTGCCAGCTCGTTTGTCGAGGAGACCCAGTACTTC.

The J gene is TRBJ1-2, the V gene TRBV28; possibly TRBD1 for D (5 bases). Looked up from germline, CDR1 is MDHEN and CDR2 is SYDVKM. V shed 2 bases and J shed 5 bases, with 9 bases lying between them. The CDR3 is 13 amino acids. The CDR3 coding sequence is TGTGCCAGCAGTTTACTCCAGGGATATGGCTACACCTTC. Protein sequence: CASSLLQGYGYTF.

V is TRBV9 and J is TRBJ2-2, with TRBD1 identical over 10 bases. Germline lookup yields CDR1 SGDLS and CDR2 YYNGEE. CDR3 length equals 15 residues. J lost 7 bases, V lost 6 bases, and 9 bases had no gene match. The CDR3: CASTPTGGAGGELFF. CDR3 nucleotide sequence: TGTGCCAGCACCCCGACAGGGGGCGCGGGCGGGGAGCTGTTTTTT.

The genes are TRBV5-1 and TRBJ1-2; D is perhaps TRBD1 (6 bases). Germline V gives CDR1 SGHRS, CDR2 YFSETQ. This CDR3 region has 15 residues. Trimming removed 0 bases from V and 3 bases from J, with 12 bases in between. CDR3 bases: TGCGCCAGCAGCTTGGGGGGTCAGGGGTACTATGGCTACACCTTC. This translates into CASSLGGQGYYGYTF. Looking up the rest from reference TRBV5-1 and TRBJ1-2 gives the full variable domain: KAGVTQTPRYLIKTRGQQVTLSCSPISGHRSVSWYQQTPGQGLQFLFEYFSETQRNKGNFPGRFSGRQFSNSRSEMNVSTLELGDSALYLCASSLGGQGYYGYTFGSGTRLTVV.

V usage is TRBV2 and J usage is TRBJ1-1; D remains unclear. This CDR3 is 12 amino acids long. Trimming removed 6 bases at V and 4 bases at J, with 9 bases between. Germline loops: CDR1 SNHLY, CDR2 FYNNEI. CDR3: CASRTTGTEAFF. In DNA, the CDR3 is TGTGCCAGCAGGACCACTGGCACTGAAGCTTTCTTT.

The genes are TRBV6-5 and TRBJ1-6; 7 nucleotides match TRBD1. This CDR3 has 15 amino acids. V lost 6 bases, J lost 5 bases, and 7 bases stayed unmatched. Per the germline V gene, CDR1 is MNHEY and CDR2 is SVGAGI. DNA of the CDR3: TGTGCCAGCAGGGAGGGACAGCTCCATAATTCACCCCTCCACTTT. This translates into CASREGQLHNSPLHF.

The CDR3 sequence: CASSPGPGTDTQYF. The DNA for the CDR3 is TGTGCCAGCAGCCCGGGCCCGGGCACAGATACGCAGTATTTT. V gene TRBV5-6 combines with J gene TRBJ2-3; the D is unclear. The V end lost 4 bases, the J end lost 1 base, and 10 bases lay between the germline ends. The V gene's germline CDR1 is SGHDT and CDR2 YYEEEE. This CDR3 has 14 amino acids.

The V call is TRBV28, the J call TRBJ1-2; 9 bases fit TRBD1. Trimming took 6 bases from V and 8 from J; bases not matched to a gene: 10. This CDR3 spans 14 amino acids. The germline V gene encodes CDR1 MDHEN and CDR2 SYDVKM. The CDR3 coding sequence is TGTGCCAGCAGCCGGGACAGGGCGCGCAGCGGCTACACCTTC. It translates to CASSRDRARSGYTF.

This chain joins TRBV30 and TRBJ1-2; D is ambiguous. Germline lookup yields CDR1 GTSNPN and CDR2 SVGIG (reference sequence). V dropped 3 bases and J dropped 0 bases, with 20 bases sitting between them. CDR3 length: 17 residues. In DNA form, the CDR3 reads TGTGCCTGGAGCCCTGTCGGGTCAGCTGGAGCTAACTATGGCTACACCTTC. Translation: CAWSPVGSAGANYGYTF.

CDR3 coding DNA: TGTGCCAGCACTAAACTTACCGGGAGCTACAATGAGCAGTTCTTC. It yields the protein CASTKLTGSYNEQFF. The V call is TRBV2, the J call TRBJ2-1; D perhaps matches TRBD2 (6 bases). The CDR3 runs to 15 residues. Between the trimmed V and J ends, which lost 7 bases and 3 bases, there was a span of 16 bases. Germline V gene data show CDR1 as SNHLY and CDR2 as FYNNEI.

The V call is TRBV18, the J call TRBJ2-7, with a tentative D call TRBD2 (6 bases). V dropped 0 bases and J dropped 0 bases, with 12 bases sitting between them. This CDR3 region has 16 residues. Per the germline V gene, CDR1 is KGHSH and CDR2 is LQKENI. The DNA of the CDR3 is TGTGCCAGCTCACCACCTGGGGGGTCTAGCTCCTACGAGCAGTACTTC. Translation gives CASSPPGGSSSYEQYF.

V and J are TRBV5-1 and TRBJ1-4, with TRBD1 matching over 7 bases. V lost 3 bases and J lost 5; bases outside the gene matches: 10. This CDR3 contains 16 residues. Germline V gene sequence: CDR1 SGHRS, CDR2 YFSETQ. CDR3 in DNA: TGCGCCAGCAGCTACCTCCCCGGGACAGCAAATGAAAAACTGTTTTTT. Residues: CASSYLPGTANEKLFF.